One sample yielded the 2 T cell receptor beta chains listed below, sequenced in a study of sequential checkpoint blockade in melanoma. Sequencing was performed with immunoSEQ multiplex PCR; in TCRdb, only in-frame clones are kept and a portion is missing. The table has around 5,200 clones, around 75% seen once. The treatment is: randomized to nivolumab then ipilimumab (arm A) or the reverse (arm B). The specimen comprised CD8+ T cells sorted from blood (inferred from file names), sampled from a patient given nivolumab and ipilimumab in sequence. The receptors come from a human patient with melanoma. Some clones in this sample may be carry-over from other donors' samples.

The V gene is TRBV6-4, the J gene TRBJ2-1; TRBD2 agrees at 7 bases. V lost 3 bases, J lost 1 base, and 3 bases stayed unmatched. This CDR3 region has 15 residues. Germline V gives CDR1 MRHNA, CDR2 SNTAGT. CDR3: CASSEKAGSYNEQFF. The CDR3 bases are TGTGCCAGCAGTGAAAAAGCGGGGTCCTACAATGAGCAGTTCTTC.

This clone was counted a few times. V and J are TRBV6-1 and TRBJ2-5, with 9 bases aligning to TRBD1. After removal of 7 bases from V and 2 bases from J, the junction contained 8 bases not matched to a gene. The CDR3 runs to 15 residues. CDR1 and CDR2 from the germline V gene are MNHNS and SASEGT. For the CDR3, the DNA is TGTGCCAGCAACGGATGGGACAGGGAACAAGAGACCCAGTACTTC. Amino acids: CASNGWDREQETQYF.